The 7 T cell receptor beta chains below all came from one sample that was sequenced in a study of cytomegalovirus exposure and HLA in healthy donors (TCRdb year 2017). The receptor library was made with the immunoSEQ multiplex PCR assay. Entries here come from immuneACCESS through TCRdb and include only in-frame sequences with V and J called. Some clones fail to appear in such tables; in the studies checked, an unresolved V gene covers under half of the shortfall, and the cause of the remainder is unknown. Recorded for this sample are under 250,000 clones; over 65% of them occurred a single time. Around 5.6% of the sample rests with the top ten. The material sequenced was PBMCs. Receptors were obtained from a woman between 18 and 29 years old in good health and CMV-seronegative.

The J gene is TRBJ1-2, the V gene TRBV6-5; a weak D match, TRBD1 (6 bases). CDR1 MNHEY and CDR2 SVGAGI come from the germline V gene. V dropped 5 bases and J dropped 7 bases, with 11 bases sitting between them. The CDR3 covers 12 residues. The CDR3 nucleotides read TGTGCCAGCAGTCGGGGGGCTTCTGGCTACACCTTC. Protein: CASSRGASGYTF.

The rearrangement uses TRBV7-9 and TRBJ2-2; D remains ambiguous. Germline loops: CDR1 SEHNR, CDR2 FQNEAQ (reference sequence). V was pared by 3 bases and J by 4 bases, with 6 bases between. The CDR3 is 13 amino acids. CDR3 region: CASSLGSTGELFF. The CDR3 coding sequence is TGTGCCAGCAGCTTGGGGTCCACCGGGGAGCTGTTTTTT. The variable domain in full, completed from reference TRBV7-9 and TRBJ2-2, reads DTGVSQNPRHKITKRGQNVTFRCDPISEHNRLYWYRQTLGQGPEFLTYFQNEAQLEKSRLLSDRFSAERPKGSFSTLEIQRTEQGDSAMYLCASSLGSTGELFFGEGSRLTVL.

This chain links TRBV2 with TRBJ2-3, with 13 nucleotides matching TRBD2. Germline CDR1 SNHLY, CDR2 FYNNEI. CDR3 size: 16 residues. V lost 5 bases, J lost 1 base, and 3 bases stayed unmatched. The CDR3 DNA follows: TGTGCCAGCAGTACCGGGACTAGCGGGGGCACAGATACGCAGTATTTT. Its protein is CASSTGTSGGTDTQYF. The variable domain in full, completed from reference TRBV2 and TRBJ2-3, reads EPEVTQTPSHQVTQMGQEVILRCVPISNHLYFYWYRQILGQKVEFLVSFYNNEISEKSEIFDDQFSVERPDGSNFTLKIRSTKLEDSAMYFCASSTGTSGGTDTQYFGPGTRLTVL.

The CDR3 reads CASSIFGSSTEAFF. In DNA, the CDR3 is TGTGCCAGTAGTATTTTCGGCTCGAGCACTGAAGCTTTCTTT. The chain uses TRBV19 and TRBJ1-1; D is undetermined. This CDR3 region has 14 residues. Germline lookup yields CDR1 LNHDA and CDR2 SQIVND (reference sequence). Deletions cut 3 bases from V and 4 bases from J, with 12 bases between.

The chain links TRBV27 to TRBJ2-2; the match to TRBD1 covers 9 bases. CDR3 length: 16 amino acids. Per germline, CDR1 MNHEY and CDR2 SMNVEV (reference sequence). V dropped 3 bases and J dropped 4; count of bases not matched to a gene: 6. This CDR3 is CASSFRGQGPTGELFF. The CDR3 DNA is TGTGCCAGCAGTTTTAGGGGACAGGGACCCACCGGGGAGCTGTTTTTT.

A note on this clone: The same CDR3 can be traced to other DNA sequences in this sample. The chain couples TRBV27 to TRBJ2-7; 11 bases are shared with TRBD1. This CDR3 contains 14 residues. Trimming cost V 4 bases and J 3 bases; bases outside gene matches: 2. Germline V lookup: CDR1 MNHEY, CDR2 SMNVEV (reference sequence). CDR3 DNA sequence: TGTGCCAGCAGTTCCGGGACAGGGGGCTACGAGCAGTACTTC. This translates into CASSSGTGGYEQYF.

This clone showed up just once. V usage is TRBV11-2 and J usage is TRBJ2-2; D may be TRBD1 (5 bases). This CDR3 has 18 residues. Trimming cost V 1 base and J 4 bases, with 19 bases left between them. From germline, CDR1 is SGHAT and CDR2 FQNNGV. CDR3 residues: CASSLGTGTPLGTGELFF. DNA of the CDR3: TGTGCCAGCAGCTTAGGTACAGGCACCCCGCTGGGCACCGGGGAGCTGTTTTTT.